These 24 T cell receptor beta chains originate from one sample sequenced in a study of cytomegalovirus exposure and HLA in healthy donors. The PCR made use of 60 Vbeta and 13 Jbeta primers. Using immunoSEQ multiplex PCR, the repertoire was profiled, and TCRdb retains in-frame clones only, with some absent. The sample yields about 170,000 clones, about four fifths seen once. Sequences were obtained from PBMCs. These receptors all come from a man in his late teens or twenties in good health and CMV-seronegative.

This chain uses TRBV30 with TRBJ1-2; 7 nucleotides agree with TRBD1. There are 13 residues in the CDR3. Trimming cost V 7 bases and J 4 bases; bases outside gene matches: 9. CDR1 is GTSNPN, CDR2 SVGIG, per germline (reference sequence). In nucleotides, the CDR3 is TGTGCCTCCGGACAGGAACACTCCTATGGCTACACCTTC. It yields the protein CASGQEHSYGYTF.

The chain carries TRBV14 and TRBJ1-2; TRBD1 aligns across 8 bases. Germline lookup yields CDR1 SGHDN and CDR2 FVKESK. This CDR3 comprises 15 residues. The V segment lost 1 base and the J segment 4 bases; nucleotides outside the gene matches: 5. CDR3 residues: CASSQVPGGSYGYTF. DNA for the CDR3: TGTGCCAGCAGCCAAGTCCCAGGGGGCAGCTATGGCTACACCTTC. Combining the CDR3 with reference TRBV14 and TRBJ1-2 gives the whole variable domain EAGVTQFPSHSVIEKGQTVTLRCDPISGHDNLYWYRRVMGKEIKFLLHFVKESKQDESGMPNNRFLAERTGGTYSTLKVQPAELEDSGVYFCASSQVPGGSYGYTFGSGTRLTVV.

V usage is TRBV7-9 and J usage is TRBJ1-1; D ambiguous. Per the germline V gene, CDR1 is SEHNR and CDR2 is FQNEAQ (reference sequence). The CDR3 is 13 residues long. Trimming removed 5 bases at V and 7 bases at J, with 14 bases between. The CDR3 here is CASSIMDGDEAFF. The DNA for the CDR3 is TGTGCCAGCAGCATTATGGACGGGGATGAAGCTTTCTTT.

This CDR3 is CASRLPWTGGNQPQHF. CDR3 bases: TGTGCCAGCAGGCTTCCCTGGACAGGGGGCAATCAGCCCCAGCATTTT. This chain joins TRBV28 and TRBJ1-5, with 9 bases aligning to TRBD1. Trimming at V came to 6 bases and at J to 2 bases, leaving 8 bases not matched to a gene. The CDR3 runs 16 residues. The germline gives CDR1 MDHEN, CDR2 SYDVKM.

Only a few counts were recorded for this clone. The chain uses TRBV6-5 and TRBJ2-3; 10 nucleotides agree with TRBD1. The CDR3 is 15 amino acids. Trimming took 0 bases from V and 4 from J; bases not matched to a gene: 1. Germline CDR1 is MNHEY and CDR2 is SVGAGI. CDR3 sequence: CASSYSGQGADTQYF. CDR3 in DNA: TGTGCCAGCAGTTACTCTGGACAGGGGGCAGATACGCAGTATTTT.

The V and J genes are TRBV28 and TRBJ1-3; D is perhaps TRBD1 (6 bases). Germline V lookup: CDR1 MDHEN, CDR2 SYDVKM. The CDR3 has 18 residues. Trimming took 3 bases from V and 0 from J, leaving 18 bases between them. CDR3 sequence (DNA): TGTGCCAGCAGTTTCCTCACAGGGACCCCCTACTCTGGAAACACCATATATTTT. Translating gives CASSFLTGTPYSGNTIYF.

The rearrangement joins TRBV30 to TRBJ2-1; 11 nucleotides align to TRBD2. With 3 bases clipped from V and 13 bases from J, the junction kept 5 bases outside the gene matches. Germline lookup yields CDR1 GTSNPN and CDR2 SVGIG (reference sequence). The length of the CDR3 is 12 residues. The CDR3, as DNA: TGTGCCTGGAGCGAACTAGCGGGAGCTCAGTTCTTC. Amino acids: CAWSELAGAQFF. Variable domain in full (rest from reference TRBV30 and TRBJ2-1): SQTIHQWPATLVQPVGSPLSLECTVEGTSNPNLYWYRQAAGRGLQLLFYSVGIGQISSEVPQNLSASRPQDRQFILSSKKLLLSDSGFYLCAWSELAGAQFFGPGTRLTVL.

The chain uses TRBV9 and TRBJ1-4; 9 bases align to TRBD1. The CDR3 length is 15 residues. The trim removed 4 bases at V and 7 bases at J, leaving 8 bases unmatched. CDR1 is SGDLS and CDR2 is YYNGEE in the germline V gene. CDR3 bases: TGTGCCAGCAGCAACAGGGGGCGGAGGAGTGAAAAACTGTTTTTT. Its protein is CASSNRGRRSEKLFF.

The V gene is TRBV4-3, the J gene TRBJ2-5, with a tentative D call TRBD1 (6 bases). Trimming took off 1 base at V and 5 bases at J, with 14 bases between the two ends. The CDR3 runs 15 residues. Germline V lookup: CDR1 LGHNA, CDR2 YSLEER. This CDR3 reads CASSQGSGRGETQYF. DNA for the CDR3: TGCGCCAGCAGCCAAGGATCTGGCAGGGGTGAGACCCAGTACTTC.

The chain uses TRBV6-5 and TRBJ2-7, with 10 bases identical to TRBD1. The CDR3 extends over 15 amino acids. The J segment lost 4 bases and the V segment lost 4 bases, leaving 7 bases of the junction unmatched. Germline assignment: CDR1 MNHEY and CDR2 SVGAGI. The CDR3 protein is CASSFDRGLNYEQYF. Here the CDR3 DNA reads TGTGCCAGCAGTTTTGACAGGGGGCTGAATTACGAGCAGTACTTC.

The chain is built from TRBV27 and TRBJ1-4, with a possible D match to TRBD1 (6 bases). Germline V gene sequence: CDR1 MNHEY, CDR2 SMNVEV (reference sequence). V shed 2 bases and J shed 0 bases, with 16 bases lying between them. This CDR3 is built from 18 residues. The chain's CDR3 is CASSLGGGGFATNEKLFF. CDR3 nucleotide sequence: TGTGCCAGCAGTTTAGGGGGCGGGGGATTTGCAACTAATGAAAAACTGTTTTTT.

V is TRBV27 and J is TRBJ2-1; weak D call: TRBD1 (6 bases). V gave up 4 bases and J gave up 8 bases, with 21 bases separating them. Germline loops: CDR1 MNHEY, CDR2 SMNVEV (reference sequence). The length of the CDR3 is 16 residues. CDR3 DNA sequence: TGTGCCAGCAGTTCAATAAATCTAGCAGGGGTCTATGAGCAGTTCTTC. It translates to CASSSINLAGVYEQFF.

The chain recombines TRBV6-5 with TRBJ2-1, with 8 bases matching TRBD2. CDR3 length: 12 residues. Trimming took 6 bases from V and 9 from J; bases not matched to a gene: 4. Germline CDR1 is MNHEY and CDR2 is SVGAGI. CDR3 nucleotide sequence: TGTGCCAGCAGAGGACTAGCCGGTGAGCAGTTCTTC. It translates to CASRGLAGEQFF.

V and J are TRBV2 and TRBJ1-2, with D uncertain. V was pared by 4 bases and J by 4 bases, with 10 bases between. The CDR3 loop spans 13 amino acids. The germline gives CDR1 SNHLY, CDR2 FYNNEI. CDR3 coding DNA: TGTGCCAGCAGTGGGACTCGCTTCTATGGCTACACCTTC. Translating it yields CASSGTRFYGYTF.

This clone was observed a handful of times. The chain carries TRBV19 and TRBJ1-1; D is possibly TRBD1 (6 bases). The CDR3 extends over 14 amino acids. The germline V gene has CDR1 LNHDA and CDR2 SQIVND (reference sequence). Trimming stripped 6 bases from V and 0 bases from J, with 11 bases between. The DNA for the CDR3 is TGTGCCAGTAGACCGGACAGATTGAACACTGAAGCTTTCTTT. Protein product: CASRPDRLNTEAFF.

CDR3 coding DNA: TGTGCCAGTAGTATGACAGGGCTGGCCGGGGAGCTGTTTTTT. Its protein is CASSMTGLAGELFF. This chain joins TRBV19 and TRBJ2-2, with 7 bases matching TRBD1. There are 14 residues in the CDR3. After removal of 3 bases from V and 6 bases from J, the junction contained 4 bases not matched to a gene. CDR1 LNHDA and CDR2 SQIVND come from the germline V gene (reference sequence).

The chain recombines TRBV5-4 with TRBJ2-5, with D uncertain. CDR1 and CDR2 from the germline V gene are SGHNT and YYREEE (reference sequence). Trimming shortened V by 4 bases and J by 2 bases, and 15 bases separated the two germline ends. This CDR3 contains 15 residues. The CDR3 here is CASSEKLKTQETQYF. DNA of the CDR3: TGTGCCAGCAGCGAAAAACTAAAAACTCAAGAGACCCAGTACTTC.

Of note for this clone: Distinct nucleotide sequences in the sample also encode this CDR3. The chain uses TRBV7-2 and TRBJ1-5, with TRBD1 as a possible D gene (6 bases). The CDR3 runs 13 residues. In germline, CDR1 is SGHTA, CDR2 FQGNSA. V was shortened by 6 bases and J by 4 bases, with 10 bases between the two germline ends. The CDR3 spells CASSPTGNQPQHF. Here the CDR3 DNA reads TGTGCCAGCAGTCCTACAGGGAATCAGCCCCAGCATTTT.

The CDR3 reads CASSVGGREYNEQFF. CDR3 DNA sequence: TGTGCCAGCAGCGTCGGCGGGAGGGAATACAATGAGCAGTTCTTC. The chain carries TRBV7-2 and TRBJ2-1; 9 positions agree with TRBD2. The germline CDR1 and CDR2 sequences are SGHTA and FQGNSA. There are 15 residues in the CDR3. V shed 5 bases, J shed 4 bases, and the junction held 6 bases outside the gene matches. Using reference TRBV7-2 and TRBJ2-1 for the parts outside the CDR3, the full variable domain is GAGVSQSPSNKVTEKGKDVELRCDPISGHTALYWYRQSLGQGLEFLIYFQGNSAPDKSGLPSDRFSAERTGGSVSTLTIQRTQQEDSAVYLCASSVGGREYNEQFFGPGTRLTVL.

The rearrangement uses TRBV21-1 and TRBJ2-3; the table gives TRBD2 as D, unverified against the DNA. TRBV21-1 is a documented pseudogene. There are 17 residues in the CDR3. This chain's CDR3 is CASSKRPGLAYPDTQYF. The CDR3 region has the DNA TGTGCCAGCAGCAAAAGGCCGGGACTAGCGTATCCAGATACGCAGTATTTT.

This chain joins TRBV5-1 and TRBJ2-7; perhaps TRBD2 as D (6 bases). The length of the CDR3 is 13 residues. V lost 2 bases and J 3 bases, leaving 9 bases between the germline ends. The V gene's germline CDR1 is SGHRS and CDR2 YFSETQ. CDR3 loop: CASSFPGVYEQYF. For the CDR3, the DNA is TGCGCCAGCAGCTTCCCGGGAGTCTACGAGCAGTACTTC.

The V gene is TRBV2, the J gene TRBJ2-7; 7 nucleotides match TRBD1. Germline CDR1 and CDR2: SNHLY and FYNNEI. J gave up 2 bases and V 7 bases, and 5 bases lay outside the gene matches. This CDR3 is 13 amino acids long. This CDR3 is CASIGTETYEQYF. CDR3 DNA sequence: TGTGCCAGCATCGGGACAGAGACCTACGAGCAGTACTTC.

The chain recombines TRBV6-1 with TRBJ1-5; TRBD1 might be the D (5 bases). The CDR3 extends over 16 amino acids. Germline lookup yields CDR1 MNHNS and CDR2 SASEGT. Trimming pared 1 base from V and 2 bases from J, leaving 12 bases between. This chain's CDR3 is CASSEVGRGGNQPQHF. The CDR3 DNA follows: TGTGCCAGCAGTGAAGTAGGGCGGGGGGGCAATCAGCCCCAGCATTTT.

The CDR3 region has the DNA TGCAGCGCCCTTAACGGTGCCGGGGAGCTGTTTTTT. It encodes CSALNGAGELFF. The chain links TRBV29-1 to TRBJ2-2; D not certain. Trimming left V 7 bases short and J 6 bases short, with 12 bases between. Germline-derived CDR1 and CDR2 are SQVTM and ANQGSEA. The length of the CDR3 is 12 residues.